Shown below are 24 T cell receptor beta chains from a single sample sequenced in a study of T cells in Graves' hyperthyroidism and ophthalmopathy (dated by TCRdb to between 2018 and 2021). To prepare the library, multiplex PCR was applied. Sequencing was carried out with an Illumina HiSeq 2000. Amplification of TCR beta CDR3 regions was carried out from RNA transcripts. A first-round RT-PCR of the TCR CDR3 used the HTBI primer set with the Qiagen OneStep RT-PCR kit. TCRdb reworked the public reads: Q25 trimming with fastp, MiXCR clone assembly, productive beta chains retained. Each entry is one CDR3 protein sequence, shown with its most common DNA and genes. The sample table records under 350,000 distinct CDR3 sequences; roughly 13% of these occur just once. The leading ten clones occupy under 8% of the sample. Sequenced material: blood. These receptors all stem from a woman between 40 and 50 years old with Graves' hyperthyroidism.

This clonotype was recorded a few times. The V gene is TRBV20-1, the J gene TRBJ2-2; TRBD1 matches at 7 bases. Per the germline V gene, CDR1 is DFQATT and CDR2 is SNEGSKA (reference sequence). V shed 5 bases and J 3 bases; nucleotides not matched to a gene: 6. The CDR3 has 14 amino acids. The CDR3 nucleotides are TGCAGTGCTCCAGGGGGTTTAGACACCGGGGAGCTGTTTTTT. Its protein is CSAPGGLDTGELFF.

This clonotype occurred many times. V usage is TRBV2 and J usage is TRBJ2-7; 10 nucleotides line up with TRBD2. CDR3 length equals 14 residues. Per germline, CDR1 SNHLY and CDR2 FYNNEI. The V segment lost 6 bases and the J segment 1 base; nucleotides outside the gene matches: 3. CDR3 protein: CASRETSGSYEQYF. The CDR3 bases are TGTGCCAGCAGGGAGACTAGCGGGTCCTACGAGCAGTACTTC.

This clonotype was found many times. One junction end does not reproduce the germline sequence, and a read error may be involved. This sequence joins TRBV6-1 and TRBJ1-1; D remains unclear. The CDR3 spans 13 residues. In germline, CDR1 is MNHNS, CDR2 SASEGT. The CDR3 DNA follows: TGTGCCAGCAGTGTTACGGCAAACACTGAAACTTTCTTT. It is translated as CASSVTANTETFF.

The gene calls are TRBV30 and TRBJ1-3; D remains ambiguous. CDR3 size: 11 residues. CDR1 is GTSNPN and CDR2 is SVGIG in the germline V gene (reference sequence). Trimming left V 0 bases short and J 8 bases short, with 5 bases between. The CDR3 bases are TGTGCCTGGAGTGTAATGGACACCATATATTTT. This translates into CAWSVMDTIYF.

This clonotype was detected many times. The chain has TRBV6-2 or TRBV6-3 and TRBJ1-5; D is ambiguous. From germline, CDR1 is MNHEY and CDR2 SVGEGT. Trimming took 2 bases from V and 9 from J, leaving 11 bases between them. The CDR3 is 13 amino acids. CDR3 nucleotide sequence: TGTGCCAGCAGTTACCTCCGGCCGGGGCCCCAGCATTTT. This encodes CASSYLRPGPQHF.

J is TRBJ1-2 and V is TRBV9, with a tentative D call TRBD1 (5 bases). Per the germline V gene, CDR1 is SGDLS and CDR2 is YYNGEE. With 1 base removed from V and 2 bases from J, the gap between germline ends came to 12 bases. This CDR3 spans 15 amino acids. The CDR3 bases are TGTGCCAGCAGCGTAAGAGGCAGGGACAACTATGGCTACACCTTC. Translated: CASSVRGRDNYGYTF.

This clonotype was seen only once. A read error may explain this, as a much larger clone is one base away. The rearrangement joins TRBV12-3 or TRBV12-4 to TRBJ1-5; D unresolved. The CDR3 is made up of 12 amino acids. CDR3 nucleotide sequence: TGTGCCGGCAGCTCCAGCGAGGGGCCCCAGCATTTT. Protein sequence: CAGSSSEGPQHF.

This clonotype has ten or more counts. The genes are TRBV6-1 and TRBJ2-2; 7 bases match TRBD1. The CDR3 contains 17 residues. Germline CDR1 MNHNS, CDR2 SASEGT. The J segment lost 3 bases and the V segment lost 1 base, leaving 8 bases of the junction unmatched. CDR3 nucleotides: TGTGCCAGCAGTGAAGGGCTGGGGACAGTAGACACCGGGGAGCTGTTTTTT. This encodes CASSEGLGTVDTGELFF.

The chain combines TRBV6-6 with TRBJ2-7; 10 bases are shared with TRBD2. The V gene end was trimmed by 2 bases and the J gene end by 3 bases; junction bases not matched to a gene: 1. This CDR3 contains 14 residues. Per the germline V gene, CDR1 is MNHNY and CDR2 is SVGAGI (reference sequence). CDR3 coding DNA: TGTGCCAGCAGTTACGGGACTAGCGTCTACGAGCAGTACTTC. Translated, it gives CASSYGTSVYEQYF.

This clonotype occurred many times. The chain has TRBV15 and TRBJ1-5; D unresolved. CDR1 and CDR2 (germline): LNHNV, YYDKDF (reference sequence). This CDR3 comprises 14 residues. V was shortened by 1 base and J by 5 bases, with 9 bases between the two germline ends. The CDR3 region has the DNA TGTGCCACCAGCAGAGCGGGGAATTATCAGCCCCAGCATTTT. Translating gives CATSRAGNYQPQHF.

This clonotype showed up many times. This chain links TRBV15 with TRBJ2-5; no firm D call. Germline-derived CDR1 and CDR2 are LNHNV and YYDKDF (reference sequence). V was clipped by 0 bases and J by 3 bases, with 11 bases between them. The CDR3 is 15 residues long. Here the CDR3 reads CATSREDTSKETQYF. The DNA for the CDR3 is TGTGCCACCAGCAGAGAAGACACCTCTAAAGAGACCCAGTACTTC.

This clonotype was counted many times. The rearrangement uses TRBV12-3 or TRBV12-4 and TRBJ1-3; no clear D. V was shortened by 6 bases and J by 0 bases, with 12 bases between the two germline ends. The CDR3 contains 15 residues. The CDR3 reads CASRSDSLSGNTIYF. Here the CDR3 DNA reads TGTGCCAGCAGAAGCGACTCCCTCTCTGGAAACACCATATATTTT.

In this sample, this clonotype turned up many times. This chain uses TRBV6-2 or TRBV6-3 with TRBJ1-1; D might be TRBD1 (6 bases). CDR3 length: 15 residues. Per the germline V gene, CDR1 is MNHEY and CDR2 is SVGEGT. Trimming took off 10 bases at V and 1 base at J, with 19 bases between the two ends. CDR3 in DNA: TGTGCCATTGGGAGAGGGGGGCGAGGGAACACTGAAGCTTTCTTT. Its protein product is CAIGRGGRGNTEAFF.

This clonotype was counted once. The chain recombines TRBV3-1 with TRBJ2-7; possible D gene TRBD1, 6 bases. The V gene lost 1 base and the J gene lost 6 bases, with 13 bases spanning the gap. The CDR3 is 14 amino acids. CDR1 and CDR2 from the germline V gene are LGHDT and YNNKEL (reference sequence). The CDR3 protein is CASSQGRDTVEQYF. The CDR3 DNA reads as TGTGCCAGCAGCCAAGGACGGGACACTGTCGAGCAGTACTTC.

This clonotype was seen many times. The gene calls are TRBV2 and TRBJ2-3, with 7 bases fitting TRBD1. V lost 6 bases to trimming and J lost 6 bases; unmatched junction nucleotides: 12. Germline loops: CDR1 SNHLY, CDR2 FYNNEI. The CDR3 loop spans 15 amino acids. The CDR3 coding sequence is TGTGCCAGCAGGGCTGACAGGGTTCCAGGGGATACGCAGTATTTT. This sequence encodes CASRADRVPGDTQYF.

This rearrangement joins TRBV4-1 to TRBJ1-2; 8 positions match TRBD1. Germline lookup yields CDR1 MGHRA and CDR2 YSYEKL. The CDR3 extends over 14 amino acids. Unmatched junction bases numbered 9, after V lost 6 bases and J lost 6 bases. The CDR3 bases are TGCGCCAGCAGACAACAGGGGGGCAGTGATGGCTACACCTTC. Translated: CASRQQGGSDGYTF.

This clonotype has just a few counts. The chain recombines TRBV2 with TRBJ2-5; no clear D. This CDR3 comprises 11 residues. Germline-derived CDR1 and CDR2 are SNHLY and FYNNEI. V dropped 8 bases and J dropped 2 bases, with 6 bases sitting between them. DNA for the CDR3: TGTGCCAGCGTCAAACAAGAGACCCAGTACTTC. Its translation is CASVKQETQYF.

This clonotype was detected ten times or more. The V and J genes are TRBV27 and TRBJ1-2; weak D call: TRBD1 (6 bases). Germline V gene sequence: CDR1 MNHEY, CDR2 SMNVEV (reference sequence). V lost 5 bases to trimming and J lost 3 bases, with 13 bases between them. This CDR3 is built from 14 residues. CDR3 loop: CASSPERQDYGYTF. DNA for the CDR3: TGTGCCAGCAGTCCCGAGAGACAGGACTATGGCTACACCTTC.

The table lists this clonotype with many counts. V and J are TRBV20-1 and TRBJ2-3, with 11 bases aligning to TRBD2. In germline, CDR1 is DFQATT, CDR2 SNEGSKA (reference sequence). CDR3 length equals 16 residues. V lost 5 bases to trimming and J lost 9 bases; unmatched junction nucleotides: 16. CDR3 loop: CSAWAKLAGAPGTQYF. The DNA of the CDR3 is TGCAGTGCTTGGGCCAAACTAGCGGGGGCCCCGGGGACGCAGTATTTT.

This rearrangement joins TRBV18 to TRBJ2-5; no clear D. The CDR3 contains 12 residues. Germline V gives CDR1 KGHSH, CDR2 LQKENI. V was pared by 4 bases and J by 5 bases, with 8 bases between. The CDR3 bases are TGTGCCAGCTCACGGGCTGGGGAGACCCAGTACTTC. Residues: CASSRAGETQYF.

In its sample, this clonotype was seen many times. This chain connects TRBV6-1 to TRBJ2-7; D is ambiguous. The CDR3 is 11 amino acids. CDR1 is MNHNS, CDR2 SASEGT, per germline. V was clipped by 4 bases and J by 3 bases, with 4 bases between them. CDR3 sequence: CASSALYEQYF. The DNA for the CDR3 is TGTGCCAGCAGTGCCCTCTACGAGCAGTACTTC.

As concerns this clonotype: This may come from a read error, since a much larger clone is one base off. The chain carries TRBV3-1 and TRBJ1-1; D ambiguous. The CDR3 loop spans 14 amino acids. CDR1 is LGHDT, CDR2 YNNKEL, per germline (reference sequence). The CDR3 loop reads CANSQAGGHTEAFF. In DNA form, the CDR3 reads TGTGCCAACAGCCAAGCTGGTGGGCATACTGAAGCTTTCTTT. Looking up the rest from reference TRBV3-1 and TRBJ1-1 gives the full variable domain: DTAVSQTPKYLVTQMGNDKSIKCEQNLGHDTMYWYKQDSKKFLKIMFSYNNKELIINETVPNRFSPKSPDKAHLNLHINSLELGDSAVYFCANSQAGGHTEAFFGQGTRLTVV.

V usage is TRBV18 and J usage is TRBJ1-2; no clear D gene. V was trimmed by 3 bases and J by 4 bases, leaving 12 bases between them. The CDR3 totals 14 residues. Germline V gene lookup returns CDR1 KGHSH and CDR2 LQKENI. Here the CDR3 DNA reads TGTGCCAGCTCACCCGAGGGCTGGGGCTATGGCTACACCTTC. This encodes CASSPEGWGYGYTF. Combining the CDR3 with reference TRBV18 and TRBJ1-2 gives the whole variable domain NAGVMQNPRHLVRRRGQEARLRCSPMKGHSHVYWYRQLPEEGLKFMVYLQKENIIDESGMPKERFSAEFPKEGPSILRIQQVVRGDSAAYFCASSPEGWGYGYTFGSGTRLTVV.

This clonotype has at least ten counts. This chain connects TRBV29-1 to TRBJ2-3, with TRBD1 matching 11 bases. Trimming at V came to 8 bases and at J to 5 bases, leaving 9 bases not matched to a gene. The germline V gene has CDR1 SQVTM and CDR2 ANQGSEA. The CDR3 loop spans 14 amino acids. CDR3 sequence: CSTRDRGTKDTQYF. The CDR3 DNA sequence: TGCAGCACTCGGGACAGGGGGACCAAAGATACGCAGTATTTT.